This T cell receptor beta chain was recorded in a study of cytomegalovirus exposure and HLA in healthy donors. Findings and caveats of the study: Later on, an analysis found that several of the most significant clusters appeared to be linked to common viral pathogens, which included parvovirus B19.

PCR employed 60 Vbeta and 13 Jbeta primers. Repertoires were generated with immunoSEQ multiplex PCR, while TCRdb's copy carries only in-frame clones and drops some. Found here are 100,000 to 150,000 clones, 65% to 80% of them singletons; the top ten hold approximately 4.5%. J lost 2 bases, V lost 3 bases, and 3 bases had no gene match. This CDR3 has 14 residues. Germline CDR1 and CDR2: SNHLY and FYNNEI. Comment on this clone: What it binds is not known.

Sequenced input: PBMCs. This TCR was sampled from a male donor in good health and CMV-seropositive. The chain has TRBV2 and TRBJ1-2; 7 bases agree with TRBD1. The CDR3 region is CASSDGRGNYGYTF. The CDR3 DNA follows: TGTGCCAGCAGTGACGGCAGGGGGAACTATGGCTACACCTTC.